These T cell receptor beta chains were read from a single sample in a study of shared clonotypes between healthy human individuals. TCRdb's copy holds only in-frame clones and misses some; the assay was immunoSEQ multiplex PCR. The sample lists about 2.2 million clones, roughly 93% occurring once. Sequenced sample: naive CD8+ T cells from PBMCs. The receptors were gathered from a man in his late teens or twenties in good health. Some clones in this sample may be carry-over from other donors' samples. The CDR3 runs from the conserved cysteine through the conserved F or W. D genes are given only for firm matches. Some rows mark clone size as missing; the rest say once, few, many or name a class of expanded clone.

CDR3 protein: CASSLQGDEQFF
CDR3 DNA: TGTGCCAGCAGTCTACAGGGGGATGAGCAGTTCTTC
clone size: NA
V gene: TRBV28
J gene: TRBJ2-1
D gene: TRBD1

CDR3 protein: CASSSTWNTEAFF
CDR3 DNA: TGTGCCAGCAGTTCTACATGGAACACTGAAGCTTTCTTT
clone size: NA
V gene: TRBV28
J gene: TRBJ1-1
D gene: NA

CDR3 protein: CASSLRDISYEQYF
CDR3 DNA: TGTGCCAGCAGCTTACGGGACATTTCCTACGAGCAGTACTTC
clone size: NA
V gene: TRBV5-6
J gene: TRBJ2-7
D gene: NA

CDR3 protein: CASSPLKGTSNTGELFF
CDR3 DNA: TGTGCCAGCAGCCCACTTAAAGGGACTTCGAACACCGGGGAGCTGTTTTTT
clone size: NA
V gene: TRBV7-9
J gene: TRBJ2-2
D gene: NA

CDR3 protein: CASSQSNSGNTIYF
CDR3 DNA: TGCGCCAGCAGTCAATCTAACTCTGGAAACACCATATATTTT
clone size: NA
V gene: TRBV23-1
J gene: TRBJ1-3
D gene: NA

CDR3 protein: CASSRVAVINSPLHF
CDR3 DNA: TGCGCCAGCAGCCGGGTGGCGGTAATAAATTCACCCCTCCACTTT
clone size: NA
V gene: TRBV4-1
J gene: TRBJ1-6
D gene: NA

CDR3 protein: CASSARTALRNTGELFF
CDR3 DNA: TGTGCCAGCAGCGCAAGGACGGCATTAAGAAACACCGGGGAGCTGTTTTTT
clone size: NA
V gene: TRBV11-2
J gene: TRBJ2-2
D gene: NA

CDR3 protein: CSARTSKTQYF
CDR3 DNA: TGCAGTGCAAGGACTAGCAAGACCCAGTACTTC
clone size: NA
V gene: TRBV20-1
J gene: TRBJ2-5
D gene: TRBD2

CDR3 protein: CASSSLTAEPQETQYF
CDR3 DNA: TGTGCCAGCAGCTCCCTCACGGCGGAGCCCCAAGAGACCCAGTACTTC
clone size: NA
V gene: TRBV7-9
J gene: TRBJ2-5
D gene: NA

CDR3 protein: CASNLLRGLETQYF
CDR3 DNA: TGTGCCAGCAACCTCCTCCGGGGTCTAGAGACCCAGTACTTC
clone size: NA
V gene: TRBV28
J gene: TRBJ2-5
D gene: NA

CDR3 protein: CAISAGSGNQPQHF
CDR3 DNA: TGTGCCATCTCCGCGGGCTCTGGCAATCAGCCCCAGCATTTT
clone size: NA
V gene: TRBV19
J gene: TRBJ1-5
D gene: NA

CDR3 protein: CASSVDRGNEQYF
CDR3 DNA: TGTGCCAGCAGCGTAGACAGGGGTAACGAGCAGTACTTC
clone size: NA
V gene: TRBV9
J gene: TRBJ2-7
D gene: TRBD1

CDR3 protein: CASSLGQGTNYGYTF
CDR3 DNA: TGTGCCAGCAGCCTAGGACAGGGGACGAACTATGGCTACACCTTC
clone size: NA
V gene: TRBV7-9
J gene: TRBJ1-2
D gene: TRBD1

CDR3 protein: CASSSQGNEQFF
CDR3 DNA: TGTGCCAGCAGCTCTCAGGGCAATGAGCAGTTCTTC
clone size: NA
V gene: TRBV9
J gene: TRBJ2-1
D gene: NA

CDR3 protein: CASSEELEGAYNEQFF
CDR3 DNA: TGTGCCAGCAGTGAAGAGTTGGAGGGGGCCTACAATGAGCAGTTCTTC
clone size: NA
V gene: TRBV6-1
J gene: TRBJ2-1
D gene: NA

CDR3 protein: CASSSLLNTEAFF
CDR3 DNA: TGTGCCAGCAGTTCTTTACTAAACACTGAAGCTTTCTTT
clone size: NA
V gene: TRBV27
J gene: TRBJ1-1
D gene: NA

CDR3 protein: CATGGGESYEQYF
CDR3 DNA: TGTGCCACTGGGGGGGGTGAGTCCTACGAGCAGTACTTC
clone size: NA
V gene: TRBV28
J gene: TRBJ2-7
D gene: TRBD2

CDR3 protein: CASGLTLAGVTDTQYF
CDR3 DNA: TGTGCTAGTGGTCTTACCCTAGCGGGAGTCACAGATACGCAGTATTTT
clone size: NA
V gene: TRBV12-5
J gene: TRBJ2-3
D gene: TRBD2

CDR3 protein: CASSLGSGKDEQYF
CDR3 DNA: TGCGCCAGCAGCCTGGGGAGCGGGAAAGACGAGCAGTACTTC
clone size: NA
V gene: TRBV5-1
J gene: TRBJ2-7
D gene: TRBD2

CDR3 protein: CASSLWGQGNQPQHF
CDR3 DNA: TGTGCCAGCAGTTTATGGGGGCAGGGCAATCAGCCCCAGCATTTT
clone size: NA
V gene: TRBV28
J gene: TRBJ1-5
D gene: NA

CDR3 protein: CAITERDADTQYF
CDR3 DNA: TGTGCCATCACCGAGCGTGACGCAGATACGCAGTATTTT
clone size: NA
V gene: TRBV10-3
J gene: TRBJ2-3
D gene: NA

CDR3 protein: CASRYRTGGYTF
CDR3 DNA: TGTGCCAGCAGGTACAGGACCGGCGGCTACACCTTC
clone size: NA
V gene: TRBV5-6
J gene: TRBJ1-2
D gene: NA

CDR3 protein: CASSLLTSGGRYNEQFF
CDR3 DNA: TGTGCCAGCAGCCTCCTGACTAGCGGGGGAAGATACAATGAGCAGTTCTTC
clone size: NA
V gene: TRBV4-2
J gene: TRBJ2-1
D gene: TRBD2

CDR3 protein: CASSPRTSGRFHEQYF
CDR3 DNA: TGTGCCAGCAGCCCAAGGACTAGCGGGAGGTTCCACGAGCAGTACTTC
clone size: NA
V gene: TRBV9
J gene: TRBJ2-7
D gene: TRBD2

CDR3 protein: CASSQILLAGQFF
CDR3 DNA: TGCGCCAGCAGCCAAATCCTACTAGCGGGGCAGTTCTTC
clone size: once
V gene: TRBV4-1
J gene: TRBJ2-1
D gene: TRBD2

CDR3 protein: CASSGQGRDQETQYF
CDR3 DNA: TGTGCCAGCAGCGGACAGGGGAGGGACCAAGAGACCCAGTACTTC
clone size: NA
V gene: TRBV9
J gene: TRBJ2-5
D gene: NA

CDR3 protein: CASSFGLSSSYEQYF
CDR3 DNA: TGTGCCAGCAGTTTTGGACTTTCCAGCTCCTACGAGCAGTACTTC
clone size: NA
V gene: TRBV27
J gene: TRBJ2-7
D gene: NA

CDR3 protein: CATGTTDYEQYF
CDR3 DNA: TGTGCCACCGGGACTACTGACTACGAGCAGTACTTC
clone size: few
V gene: TRBV6-5
J gene: TRBJ2-7
D gene: TRBD2

CDR3 protein: CASSEMVAGGWEQFF
CDR3 DNA: TGTGCCAGCAGTGAAATGGTAGCGGGAGGCTGGGAGCAGTTCTTC
clone size: NA
V gene: TRBV2
J gene: TRBJ2-1
D gene: TRBD2

CDR3 protein: CASSEGAGESYEQYF
CDR3 DNA: TGTGCCAGCAGCGAGGGAGCGGGAGAATCCTACGAGCAGTACTTC
clone size: NA
V gene: TRBV9
J gene: TRBJ2-7
D gene: TRBD2

CDR3 protein: CASSYFTGGYYGYTF
CDR3 DNA: TGTGCCAGCAGTTACTTTACGGGCGGCTACTATGGCTACACCTTC
clone size: NA
V gene: TRBV6-5
J gene: TRBJ1-2
D gene: NA

CDR3 protein: CASSFGGSTDTQYF
CDR3 DNA: TGTGCCAGCAGCTTCGGGGGGAGCACAGATACGCAGTATTTT
clone size: NA
V gene: TRBV7-3
J gene: TRBJ2-3
D gene: TRBD2

CDR3 protein: CASSTGAGEQFF
CDR3 DNA: TGCGCCAGCAGCACAGGGGCAGGGGAGCAGTTCTTC
clone size: NA
V gene: TRBV5-1
J gene: TRBJ2-1
D gene: TRBD1

CDR3 protein: CASSIGVGTEAFF
CDR3 DNA: TGTGCCAGTAGTATCGGGGTTGGAACTGAAGCTTTCTTT
clone size: NA
V gene: TRBV19
J gene: TRBJ1-1
D gene: NA

CDR3 protein: CASSLSPSNTEAFF
CDR3 DNA: TGTGCCAGCAGTTTATCGCCCAGCAACACTGAAGCTTTCTTT
clone size: NA
V gene: TRBV27
J gene: TRBJ1-1
D gene: NA

CDR3 protein: CASSLGYARTNEKLFF
CDR3 DNA: TGTGCCAGCAGCTTAGGTTATGCCAGAACTAATGAAAAACTGTTTTTT
clone size: NA
V gene: TRBV11-2
J gene: TRBJ1-4
D gene: NA

CDR3 protein: CASSLVDLGSDTQYF
CDR3 DNA: TGTGCCAGCAGCTTAGTGGATCTGGGATCAGATACGCAGTATTTT
clone size: NA
V gene: TRBV7-9
J gene: TRBJ2-3
D gene: NA

CDR3 protein: CASSTPETSGSIFGADEQFF
CDR3 DNA: TGTGCCAGTAGTACCCCCGAGACTAGCGGGAGTATCTTTGGGGCGGATGAGCAGTTCTTC
clone size: once
V gene: TRBV19
J gene: TRBJ2-1
D gene: TRBD2

CDR3 protein: CASSIDRGTGAYNEQFF
CDR3 DNA: TGTGCCAGTAGTATAGATCGTGGGACAGGGGCCTACAATGAGCAGTTCTTC
clone size: NA
V gene: TRBV19
J gene: TRBJ2-1
D gene: TRBD1

CDR3 protein: CASSDHRAFF
CDR3 DNA: TGTGCCAGCAGTGACCATCGAGCTTTCTTT
clone size: NA
V gene: TRBV28
J gene: TRBJ1-1
D gene: NA

CDR3 protein: CATSRDRQGSNGYTF
CDR3 DNA: TGTGCCACCAGCAGAGATAGACAGGGGAGTAATGGCTACACCTTC
clone size: NA
V gene: TRBV15
J gene: TRBJ1-2
D gene: TRBD1

CDR3 protein: CASSEAPGQAPYEQYF
CDR3 DNA: TGTGCCAGCAGTGAAGCCCCCGGACAGGCCCCCTACGAGCAGTACTTC
clone size: once
V gene: TRBV6-1
J gene: TRBJ2-7
D gene: TRBD1

CDR3 protein: CASSLEKYEQYF
CDR3 DNA: TGTGCCAGCAGCTTGGAAAAATACGAGCAGTACTTC
clone size: NA
V gene: TRBV11-2
J gene: TRBJ2-7
D gene: NA

CDR3 protein: CASSAPSSYEQYF
CDR3 DNA: TGTGCCAGCAGCGCCCCCAGCTCCTACGAGCAGTACTTC
clone size: NA
V gene: TRBV9
J gene: TRBJ2-7
D gene: NA